The clone carrying this T cell receptor beta chain was seen a few times. This specimen comes from a study of blood T cell repertoires in COVID-19. Across the study: Both acute and convalescent COVID-19 samples were obtained from the United States, Italy and Spain. Nucleic acid was either cDNA or gDNA, and it came from T cells, B-cell-depleted T cells, or PBMCs.

Germline lookup yields CDR1 MGHRA and CDR2 YSYEKL. There are 15 residues in the CDR3. V lost 2 bases and J lost 0, with 10 bases in between. Per the original methods: Amplification from reference gene primers served as the basis for estimated nucleated cell counts. Measured with immunoSEQ multiplex PCR; TCRdb has only the in-frame clones, and not every one. That table supplies the V and J calls and clone size; D and trimming were determined from the DNA. This repertoire shows about 170,000 clones, around 80% found once; its top ten account for roughly 20%. This receptor was obtained from a woman at least 80 years old with acute or convalescent COVID-19. The rearrangement links TRBV4-1 to TRBJ1-1; D gene ambiguous. The sequenced sample was peripheral blood. The CDR3 loop reads CASSQFASMNTEAFF. The DNA for the CDR3 is TGCGCCAGCAGCCAATTTGCGTCTATGAACACTGAAGCTTTCTTT.